A single sample gave rise to the 17 T cell receptor beta chains below, sequenced in a study of cytomegalovirus exposure and HLA in healthy donors. Sequencing was performed with immunoSEQ multiplex PCR; in TCRdb, only in-frame clones are kept and a portion is missing. The sample has roughly 120,000 clones, more than 70% seen once. The sequencing sample was made of PBMCs. Source of these receptors: a man aged 18 to 29 in good health and CMV-seronegative.

This clone was detected ten times or more. The chain uses TRBV7-8 and TRBJ1-1, with TRBD1 as a possible D gene (5 bases). V was clipped by 3 bases and J by 0 bases, with 11 bases between them. This CDR3 is built from 15 residues. The germline V gene has CDR1 SGHVS and CDR2 FQNEAQ. The CDR3 sequence: CASSFQDTMNTEAFF. The CDR3 nucleotides are TGTGCCAGCAGCTTTCAGGACACGATGAACACTGAAGCTTTCTTT.

The V and J genes are TRBV18 and TRBJ2-7, with 9 bases aligning to TRBD1. CDR3 length: 19 residues. The junction had 19 bases not matched to a gene; V was cut back by 6 bases and J by 1 base. Germline CDR1 reads KGHSH; CDR2 reads LQKENI. CDR3 residues: CASSADSGDREVRSYEQYF. The CDR3 bases are TGTGCCAGCTCCGCCGACTCGGGGGACAGGGAAGTAAGATCCTACGAGCAGTACTTC.

The chain couples TRBV29-1 to TRBJ1-2; D gene uncertain. This CDR3 is 10 amino acids long. In germline, CDR1 is SQVTM, CDR2 ANQGSEA. The V end was cut by 3 bases, the J end by 8 bases, with 7 bases between. The chain's CDR3 is CSVDISGYTF. CDR3 nucleotide sequence: TGCAGCGTTGATATTTCGGGCTACACCTTC.

The chain employs TRBV6-6 and TRBJ1-4; D may be TRBD1 (5 bases). Looked up from germline, CDR1 is MNHNY and CDR2 is SVGAGI (reference sequence). Deletions cut 2 bases from V and 3 bases from J, with 7 bases between. There are 14 residues in the CDR3. The CDR3: CASSYRGPNEKLFF. CDR3 coding DNA: TGTGCCAGCAGTTACAGGGGCCCTAATGAAAAACTGTTTTTT.

The rearrangement links TRBV6-6 to TRBJ1-2, with D perhaps TRBD1 (5 bases). Trimming pared 7 bases from V and 3 bases from J, leaving 12 bases between. The CDR3 covers 13 residues. Germline CDR1 MNHNY, CDR2 SVGAGI (reference sequence). CDR3 protein: CASKLGGDYGYTF. The CDR3 DNA follows: TGTGCCAGCAAGCTCGGGGGAGACTATGGCTACACCTTC.

V and J are TRBV5-6 and TRBJ1-5; D unclear. The CDR3 has 13 residues. Per germline, CDR1 SGHDT and CDR2 YYEEEE. The V and J ends lost 0 bases and 6 bases respectively, with 7 bases between them. The CDR3 DNA reads as TGTGCCAGCAGCTTGGGGCGGGGTCAGCCCCAGCATTTT. Amino acids: CASSLGRGQPQHF.

The rearrangement joins TRBV7-7 to TRBJ2-5; 9 nucleotides line up with TRBD1. The CDR3 loop spans 14 amino acids. Germline-derived CDR1 and CDR2 are SSHAT and FNYEAQ (reference sequence). J lost 4 bases, V lost 5 bases, and 5 bases had no gene match. CDR3 region: CASSKDRGGETQYF. The CDR3 DNA follows: TGTGCCAGCAGCAAGGACAGGGGCGGAGAGACCCAGTACTTC.

The V call is TRBV28, the J call TRBJ1-2; tentative D call: TRBD1 (5 bases). CDR1 is MDHEN and CDR2 is SYDVKM in the germline V gene. V shed 5 bases and J shed 4 bases, with 17 bases lying between them. This CDR3 has 15 amino acids. In DNA, the CDR3 is TGTGCCAGCAGTCCAAAACTTCGACAGCGCTATGGCTACACCTTC. Residues: CASSPKLRQRYGYTF.

This chain joins TRBV28 and TRBJ1-5; the D gene is possibly TRBD1 (5 bases). CDR1 and CDR2 (germline): MDHEN, SYDVKM. This CDR3 is 13 amino acids long. Trimming removed 8 bases from V and 4 bases from J, with 12 bases in between. CDR3 in amino acids: CASLTGVNQPQHF. The CDR3 DNA reads TGTGCCAGCCTAACGGGGGTGAATCAGCCCCAGCATTTT.

This clone was seen once. This chain joins TRBV27 and TRBJ2-7; TRBD1 might be the D (6 bases). V was trimmed by 6 bases and J by 4 bases, leaving 7 bases between them. The CDR3 has 11 residues. Germline CDR1 is MNHEY and CDR2 is SMNVEV (reference sequence). CDR3 nucleotides: TGTGCCAGCAGCAGGGGTTACGAGCAGTACTTC. Translating it yields CASSRGYEQYF.

The rearrangement links TRBV11-3 to TRBJ2-2; 8 nucleotides match TRBD1. V shed 5 bases and J 6 bases; nucleotides not matched to a gene: 5. CDR1 SGHNT and CDR2 YENEEA come from the germline V gene. The CDR3 is 14 residues long. The CDR3 protein is CASSRTGISGELFF. The DNA for the CDR3 is TGTGCCAGCAGCCGGACAGGGATTTCCGGGGAGCTGTTTTTT.

This clone was recorded a few times. This chain joins TRBV2 and TRBJ1-2; D gene ambiguous. The CDR3 loop spans 14 amino acids. Trimming took 3 bases from V and 2 from J, leaving 10 bases between them. Germline V lookup: CDR1 SNHLY, CDR2 FYNNEI. CDR3 sequence: CASSEVWQNYGYTF. The CDR3 bases are TGTGCCAGCAGTGAGGTTTGGCAGAACTATGGCTACACCTTC.

This chain connects TRBV6-1 to TRBJ1-1; D possibly corresponds to TRBD1 (6 bases). Between the trimmed V and J ends, which lost 6 bases and 1 base, there was a span of 9 bases. The CDR3 has 13 amino acids. Germline V gene data show CDR1 as MNHNS and CDR2 as SASEGT. CDR3 DNA sequence: TGTGCCAGCAGCGGGACAACGAACACTGAAGCTTTCTTT. It encodes CASSGTTNTEAFF.

This clone showed up many times. The genes are TRBV6-6 and TRBJ2-7; D gene unclear. V shed 6 bases and J shed 1 base, with 16 bases lying between them. The CDR3 is 15 residues long. Germline V gene lookup returns CDR1 MNHNY and CDR2 SVGAGI (reference sequence). The CDR3 nucleotides read TGTGCCAGCAGATCGGTGACGGCGGTTTCCTACGAGCAGTACTTC. It codes for CASRSVTAVSYEQYF.

This clone was observed once. The V gene is TRBV6-1, the J gene TRBJ2-6; a possible D gene is TRBD2 (7 bases). The germline V and J ends were trimmed by 7 bases and 1 base, with 11 bases remaining between them. CDR1 is MNHNS, CDR2 SASEGT, per germline. The CDR3 runs to 15 residues. CDR3 sequence (DNA): TGTGCCAGCACGGGGGGCTGGTCTGGGGCCAACGTCCTGACTTTC. Translating gives CASTGGWSGANVLTF.

J is TRBJ1-6 and V is TRBV6-5; D may be TRBD1 (6 bases). This CDR3 is 14 amino acids long. Per the germline V gene, CDR1 is MNHEY and CDR2 is SVGAGI. V lost 7 bases and J 5 bases, leaving 12 bases between the germline ends. This chain's CDR3 is CASTDRRNNSPLHF. The DNA for the CDR3 is TGTGCCAGCACCGACAGGAGGAATAATTCACCCCTCCACTTT.

The gene calls are TRBV19 and TRBJ1-2; TRBD1 matches 10 bases. Trimming cost V 1 base and J 4 bases; bases outside gene matches: 3. The germline V gene encodes CDR1 LNHDA and CDR2 SQIVND (reference sequence). The CDR3 extends over 15 amino acids. For the CDR3, the DNA is TGTGCCAGTAGTATAGTCGGGACAGGGGCCTATGGCTACACCTTC. This sequence encodes CASSIVGTGAYGYTF.